Below are 22 T cell receptor beta chains sequenced from a single sample in a study of T cell responses to AZD1222 COVID-19 vaccine. This table comes from immunoSEQ multiplex PCR, and its TCRdb copy is limited to in-frame clones, with some not included. This sample has 90,000 to 120,000 clones, with around nine tenths found just once. The sequencing here drew on peripheral blood, taken 28 days after the second dose of the MenACWY control vaccine. The receptors were gathered from an adult who received the MenACWY meningococcal vaccine as a control.

This chain uses TRBV5-4 with TRBJ2-7; 10 bases line up with TRBD2. With 3 bases clipped from V and 5 bases from J, the junction kept 11 bases outside the gene matches. The CDR3 covers 16 residues. Germline values: CDR1 SGHNT, CDR2 YYREEE (reference sequence). CDR3 loop: CASSSLAGGIGDEQYF. The CDR3 coding sequence is TGTGCCAGCAGCTCATTAGCGGGGGGCATTGGGGACGAGCAGTACTTC. The entire variable domain, with the rest obtained from reference TRBV5-4 and TRBJ2-7, is as follows: ETGVTQSPTHLIKTRGQQVTLRCSSQSGHNTVSWYQQALGQGPQFIFQYYREEENGRGNFPPRFSGLQFPNYSSELNVNALELDDSALYLCASSSLAGGIGDEQYFGPGTRLTVT.

This chain uses TRBV3-1 (or the pseudogene TRBV3-2) with TRBJ2-1; no clear D. Germline V gene sequence: CDR1 LGHDT, CDR2 YNNKEL (reference sequence). Trimming left V 1 base short and J 4 bases short, with 11 bases between. CDR3 size: 15 residues. The CDR3 sequence is CASSQVLDVYNEQFF. CDR3 sequence (DNA): TGTGCCAGCAGCCAAGTCCTGGACGTATACAATGAGCAGTTCTTC.

The J gene is TRBJ1-6, the V gene TRBV9, with D possibly TRBD1 on 5 matching bases. V lost 2 bases and J lost 10, with 19 bases in between. This CDR3 has 16 amino acids. Germline CDR1 is SGDLS and CDR2 is YYNGEE. The CDR3 nucleotides are TGTGCCAGCAGCGTCCGACGGGACGCAAGGGAGTCACCCCTCCACTTT. Residues: CASSVRRDARESPLHF.

The J gene is TRBJ2-7, the V gene TRBV6-5, with D possibly being TRBD1 or TRBD2 (5 bases each). V shed 4 bases and J shed 3 bases, with 16 bases lying between them. The germline V gene encodes CDR1 MNHEY and CDR2 SVGAGI. CDR3 length: 15 amino acids. The CDR3: CASSFRVGAGYEQYF. The CDR3 bases are TGTGCCAGCAGTTTTAGGGTCGGGGCTGGCTACGAGCAGTACTTC.

The chain carries TRBV5-5 and TRBJ1-2; D is ambiguous. Trimming took 4 bases from V and 3 from J, leaving 13 bases between them. Germline V gene lookup returns CDR1 SGHKS and CDR2 YYEKEE (reference sequence). This CDR3 has 14 amino acids. Here the CDR3 reads CASSMGSAYYGYTF. The CDR3 coding sequence is TGTGCCAGCAGCATGGGATCGGCTTACTATGGCTACACCTTC.

This clone came up once. The V call is TRBV7-2, the J call TRBJ2-7, with D possibly being TRBD2 (6 bases). Germline V lookup: CDR1 SGHTA, CDR2 FQGNSA. Trimming cost V 4 bases and J 3 bases, with 10 bases left between them. The CDR3 sequence is 13 residues long. The CDR3 bases are TGTGCCAGCAGCTGGACTACGATCTACGAGCAGTACTTC. It encodes CASSWTTIYEQYF.

The chain recombines TRBV4-3 with TRBJ1-2; D not resolved. Germline-derived CDR1 and CDR2 are LGHNA and YSLEER. V was trimmed by 0 bases and J by 3 bases, leaving 5 bases between them. The CDR3 is 13 amino acids. The CDR3 is CASSQDGHYGYTF. CDR3 coding DNA: TGCGCCAGCAGCCAAGACGGGCACTATGGCTACACCTTC.

The rearrangement uses TRBV5-4 and TRBJ2-5; TRBD1 matches at 11 bases. CDR1 is SGHNT and CDR2 is YYREEE in the germline V gene (reference sequence). Germline trimming cut 3 bases from V and 5 bases from J; bases unmatched to any gene: 0. This CDR3 has 13 residues. The CDR3 loop reads CASSWDRGETQYF. Here the CDR3 DNA reads TGTGCCAGCAGCTGGGACAGGGGGGAGACCCAGTACTTC.

The sample holds one count of this clone. The chain is built from TRBV4-2 and TRBJ1-5, with 7 bases lining up with TRBD1. The CDR3 spans 15 residues. In germline, CDR1 is LGHNA, CDR2 YNFKEQ. J was trimmed by 7 bases and V by 1 base; bases with no gene match: 7. CDR3 nucleotides: TGTGCCAGCAGCCAAGGAAAGCAGGGGGAACAGCCCCAGCATTTT. Encoded protein: CASSQGKQGEQPQHF.

V is TRBV21-1 and J is TRBJ1-2; no DNA check was done on the table's D call, TRBD1. TRBV21-1 is termed a pseudogene. There are 11 residues in the CDR3. The CDR3 loop reads CASKEGGPLAF. The CDR3 DNA follows: TGTGCCAGCAAAGAAGGGGGACCCCTGGCCTTC.

V usage is TRBV5-4 and J usage is TRBJ1-1; 7 bases match TRBD1. The junction had 2 bases not matched to a gene; V was cut back by 1 base and J by 2 bases. CDR3 length: 14 amino acids. From germline, CDR1 is SGHNT and CDR2 YYREEE (reference sequence). The CDR3 nucleotides are TGTGCCAGCAGCTTGAGGGGGCTCAACACTGAAGCTTTCTTT. It yields the protein CASSLRGLNTEAFF.

This rearrangement joins TRBV19 to TRBJ1-5; D is uncertain. The CDR3 spans 15 residues. CDR1 is LNHDA and CDR2 is SQIVND in the germline V gene (reference sequence). The V and J ends lost 1 base and 4 bases respectively, with 11 bases between them. Here the CDR3 reads CASSIGQYQNQPQHF. The CDR3 DNA reads TGTGCCAGTAGTATAGGGCAGTACCAGAATCAGCCCCAGCATTTT.

V and J are TRBV27 and TRBJ2-5, with D perhaps matching TRBD2 (7 bases). The CDR3 length is 15 residues. The V end was cut by 2 bases, the J end by 5 bases, with 15 bases between. Germline V lookup: CDR1 MNHEY, CDR2 SMNVEV (reference sequence). The chain's CDR3 is CASSLRRGLGETQYF. The CDR3 DNA sequence: TGTGCCAGCAGTTTACGGCGGGGGCTTGGGGAGACCCAGTACTTC.

This chain connects TRBV18 to TRBJ2-5, with 10 bases lining up with TRBD2. J lost 2 bases, V lost 3 bases, and 6 bases had no gene match. Germline CDR1 is KGHSH and CDR2 is LQKENI. The CDR3 is 16 residues long. This CDR3 reads CASSPSSGGAQETQYF. DNA of the CDR3: TGTGCCAGCTCACCCTCTAGCGGGGGTGCTCAAGAGACCCAGTACTTC.

For the CDR3, the DNA is TGTGCCAGTAGTTGGACACTGTACCAAGAGACCCAGTACTTC. This translates into CASSWTLYQETQYF. The chain couples TRBV19 to TRBJ2-5; tentatively, D is TRBD1 (5 bases). Trimming took 5 bases from V and 0 from J, leaving 10 bases between them. This CDR3 has 14 residues. Germline V gives CDR1 LNHDA, CDR2 SQIVND (reference sequence).

This clone was picked up one time. CDR3 amino acids: CASSIAPGQGYEQYF. The CDR3 bases are TGTGCCAGTAGTATAGCTCCGGGACAGGGCTACGAGCAGTACTTC. This chain joins TRBV19 and TRBJ2-7; 9 nucleotides align to TRBD1. The CDR3 is made up of 15 amino acids. J lost 3 bases, V lost 1 base, and 4 bases had no gene match. CDR1 and CDR2 from the germline V gene are LNHDA and SQIVND (reference sequence).

The V and J genes are TRBV28 and TRBJ1-4; tentatively, D is TRBD1 (6 bases). Germline lookup yields CDR1 MDHEN and CDR2 SYDVKM. This CDR3 comprises 14 residues. V was cut by 5 bases and J by 8 bases, with 15 bases left in between. The CDR3 nucleotides are TGTGCCAGCAGTAGGAACAGGGCTGGGGAAAAACTGTTTTTT. Its translation: CASSRNRAGEKLFF. Looking up the rest from reference TRBV28 and TRBJ1-4 gives the full variable domain: DVKVTQSSRYLVKRTGEKVFLECVQDMDHENMFWYRQDPGLGLRLIYFSYDVKMKEKGDIPEGYSVSREKKERFSLILESASTNQTSMYLCASSRNRAGEKLFFGSGTQLSVL.

The chain joins TRBV5-4 to TRBJ1-6; perhaps TRBD1 as D (5 bases). Germline V lookup: CDR1 SGHNT, CDR2 YYREEE (reference sequence). Deletions cut 5 bases from V and 0 bases from J, with 12 bases between. The CDR3 sequence is 16 residues long. The CDR3 bases are TGTGCCAGCAGACTGACAGAGAGCTCCTATAATTCACCCCTCCACTTT. Protein: CASRLTESSYNSPLHF.

The table lists this clone with a few counts. V and J are TRBV27 and TRBJ2-2; no reliable D call. V lost 4 bases and J lost 5, with 14 bases in between. Germline V gene data show CDR1 as MNHEY and CDR2 as SMNVEV (reference sequence). The CDR3 loop spans 15 amino acids. CDR3 loop: CASSSRLTATGELFF. CDR3 nucleotides: TGTGCCAGCAGTTCCAGATTAACAGCTACCGGGGAGCTGTTTTTT.

The J gene is TRBJ2-2, the V gene TRBV19; TRBD1 aligns across 8 bases. Germline CDR1 is LNHDA and CDR2 is SQIVND (reference sequence). With 6 bases clipped from V and 4 bases from J, the junction kept 4 bases outside the gene matches. The CDR3 is 14 amino acids. CDR3 in DNA: TGTGCCAGTAGGGACAGGGCTTTCACCGGGGAGCTGTTTTTT. As protein: CASRDRAFTGELFF.

The chain carries TRBV10-3 and TRBJ1-1; TRBD1 agrees at 8 bases. CDR1 and CDR2 from the germline V gene are ENHRY and SYGVKD. The CDR3 contains 14 residues. The J segment lost 2 bases and the V segment lost 5 bases, leaving 4 bases of the junction unmatched. The CDR3 reads CAISPGQANTEAFF. The CDR3 DNA reads as TGTGCCATCAGTCCGGGACAGGCAAACACTGAAGCTTTCTTT.

The V gene is TRBV27, the J gene TRBJ1-2; 7 bases map to TRBD1. With V trimmed by 0 bases and J by 4 bases, 11 bases remained unmatched. The CDR3 runs 17 residues. Germline CDR1 and CDR2: MNHEY and SMNVEV (reference sequence). CDR3 amino acids: CASSLSSRQGVIYGYTF. CDR3 DNA sequence: TGTGCCAGCAGTTTATCTTCCCGGCAGGGGGTTATCTATGGCTACACCTTC.